This TCR beta chain was profiled in a study of cytomegalovirus exposure and HLA in healthy donors. The table came from immunoSEQ multiplex PCR; TCRdb's copy has only in-frame clones and leaves some out. The sample records about 79,000 clones, 93% being singletons. Sequencing used PBMCs. The clonotype originates from a woman aged 30 to 39 in good health and CMV-seronegative.

The CDR3 loop is CASSLPSPGDSQFF. The CDR3 DNA reads TGCGCCAGCAGCTTGCCCTCGCCGGGAGACTCGCAGTTCTTC. The chain joins TRBV5-1 to TRBJ2-1; D may be TRBD2 (6 bases). Germline CDR1 SGHRS, CDR2 YFSETQ. V shed 1 base and J shed 12 bases, with 17 bases lying between them. The CDR3 runs to 14 residues.